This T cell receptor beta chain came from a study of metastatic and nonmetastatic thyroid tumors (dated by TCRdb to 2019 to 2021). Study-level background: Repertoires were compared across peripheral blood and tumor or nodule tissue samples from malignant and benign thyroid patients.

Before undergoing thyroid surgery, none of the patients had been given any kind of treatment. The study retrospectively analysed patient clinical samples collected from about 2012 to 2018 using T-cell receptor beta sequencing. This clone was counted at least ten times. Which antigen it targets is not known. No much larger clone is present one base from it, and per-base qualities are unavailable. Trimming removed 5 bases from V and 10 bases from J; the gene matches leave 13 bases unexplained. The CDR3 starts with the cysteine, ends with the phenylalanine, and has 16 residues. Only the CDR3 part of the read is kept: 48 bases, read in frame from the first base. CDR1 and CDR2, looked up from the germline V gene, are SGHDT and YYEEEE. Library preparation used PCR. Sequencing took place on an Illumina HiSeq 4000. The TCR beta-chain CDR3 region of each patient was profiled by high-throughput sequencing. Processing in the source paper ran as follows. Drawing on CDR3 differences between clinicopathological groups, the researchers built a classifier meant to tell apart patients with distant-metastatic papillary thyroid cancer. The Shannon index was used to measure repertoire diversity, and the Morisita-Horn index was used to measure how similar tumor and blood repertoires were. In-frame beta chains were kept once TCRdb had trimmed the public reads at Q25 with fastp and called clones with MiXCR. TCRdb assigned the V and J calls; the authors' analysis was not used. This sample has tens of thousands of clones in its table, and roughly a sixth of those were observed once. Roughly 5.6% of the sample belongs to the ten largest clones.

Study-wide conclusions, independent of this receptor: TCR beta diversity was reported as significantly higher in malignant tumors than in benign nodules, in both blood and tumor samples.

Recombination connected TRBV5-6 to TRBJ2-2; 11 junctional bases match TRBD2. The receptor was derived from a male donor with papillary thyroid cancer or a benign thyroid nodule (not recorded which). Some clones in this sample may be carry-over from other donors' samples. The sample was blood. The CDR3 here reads CASRSLAGGPNEELFF. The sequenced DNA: TGTGCCAGCAGGTCTTTAGCGGGAGGGCCAAACGAGGAGCTGTTTTTT.